Below, one T cell receptor (beta chain) is given with its context. Its antigen is unknown. Other DNA sequences within the sample encode an identical CDR3. The sample comes from a study of metastatic and nonmetastatic thyroid tumors. The wider study: The study looked at repertoires side by side in blood and in tumor or nodule tissue from malignant and benign thyroid patients.

Study-level points and caveats: Versus benign nodules, malignant thyroid tumors reportedly had significantly higher TCR beta diversity, in blood and tumor.

In the authors' workflow: Clinicopathological groups supplied CDR3 differences that were used to build a distant-metastasis classifier for papillary thyroid cancer. TCRdb re-called clones from the PCR reads using MiXCR. TCRdb's processing, not the study's, gives the V and J calls here. The sample records about 12,000 clones, approximately 31% being singletons. Thyroid surgery took place with no prior treatment in any patient. This receptor was taken from a male donor with papillary thyroid cancer or a benign thyroid nodule (not recorded which). Some clones in this sample may be carry-over from other donors' samples. The sample taken for sequencing was tumor tissue.

CDR3 bases: TGTGCCAGCAGCATCCAGGGTGGCTATGGCTACACCTTC. Translating gives CASSIQGGYGYTF. The chain combines TRBV13 with TRBJ1-2, with D possibly TRBD1 on 5 matching bases. The V end was cut by 5 bases, the J end by 4 bases, with 11 bases between. The CDR3 consists of 13 residues. Germline values: CDR1 PRHDT, CDR2 FYEKMQ (reference sequence). Full variable domain (missing parts from reference TRBV13 and TRBJ1-2): AAGVIQSPRHLIKEKRETATLKCYPIPRHDTVYWYQQGPGQDPQFLISFYEKMQSDKGSIPDRFSAQQFSDYHSELNMSSLELGDSALYFCASSIQGGYGYTFGSGTRLTVV.